Given below is one TCR beta chain in context. The sample originates from a study of blood T cell repertoires in COVID-19. Study summary: Sites in the United States, Italy and Spain provided acute and convalescent COVID-19 samples.

With 0 bases clipped from V and 6 bases from J, the junction kept 10 bases outside the gene matches. The CDR3 is 17 amino acids. CDR1 is LGHNA, CDR2 YSLEER, per germline. Assay used: immunoSEQ multiplex PCR; TCRdb lists only in-frame clones, some missing. The table shows around 320,000 clones, with more than 70% occurring only once. This clonotype was sampled from a woman under 40 who had recovered from COVID-19. The chain is built from TRBV4-3 and TRBJ2-1, with 8 bases aligning to TRBD2. The specimen sequenced was peripheral blood. DNA of the CDR3: TGCGCCAGCAGCCAAGAACGGGGGGGCGACGGGGGCAATGAGCAGTTCTTC. This gives the protein CASSQERGGDGGNEQFF.